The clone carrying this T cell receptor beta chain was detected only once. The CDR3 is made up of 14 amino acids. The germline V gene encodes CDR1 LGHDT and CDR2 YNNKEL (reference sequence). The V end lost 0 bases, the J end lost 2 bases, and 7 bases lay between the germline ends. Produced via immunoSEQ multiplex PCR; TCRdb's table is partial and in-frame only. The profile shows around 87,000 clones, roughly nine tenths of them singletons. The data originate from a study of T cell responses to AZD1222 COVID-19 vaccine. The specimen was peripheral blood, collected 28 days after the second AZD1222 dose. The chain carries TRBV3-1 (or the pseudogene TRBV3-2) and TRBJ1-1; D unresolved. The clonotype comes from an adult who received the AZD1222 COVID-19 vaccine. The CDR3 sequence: CASSQDTKNTEAFF. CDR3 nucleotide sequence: TGTGCCAGCAGCCAAGATACAAAAAACACTGAAGCTTTCTTT.